This T cell receptor (beta chain) was sequenced during a study of T cell responses to AZD1222 COVID-19 vaccine. Study-wide findings and caveats: Repertoires in all cases were sampled only once the peak T cell response had passed. Spike-specific TCR repertoires showed rising breadth and depth after two AZD1222 doses. Targets within unmutated variant regions were reportedly found for nearly half of spike-specific TCRs. At baseline, seropositivity was found in only a handful of AZD1222 recipients.

The CDR3 length is 16 residues. Germline V lookup: CDR1 SEHNR, CDR2 FQNEAQ (reference sequence). V lost 5 bases and J 2 bases, leaving 16 bases between the germline ends. The repertoire was sequenced with immunoSEQ multiplex PCR; TCRdb's copy has only in-frame clones and lacks some. Counted here are more than 85,000 clones, about 87% occurring once; the ten biggest clones make up 1.6%. This clone has more than one count but fewer than ten. The antigen is unknown. This sequence was found in an adult in good health. This material consisted of peripheral blood, taken on day 0 of AZD1222 vaccination. The V gene is TRBV7-9, the J gene TRBJ2-4; D not resolved. CDR3 nucleotides: TGTGCCAGCAGCCCCCGCTCGGAGAAACCCAAAAACATTCAGTACTTC. Translation: CASSPRSEKPKNIQYF.